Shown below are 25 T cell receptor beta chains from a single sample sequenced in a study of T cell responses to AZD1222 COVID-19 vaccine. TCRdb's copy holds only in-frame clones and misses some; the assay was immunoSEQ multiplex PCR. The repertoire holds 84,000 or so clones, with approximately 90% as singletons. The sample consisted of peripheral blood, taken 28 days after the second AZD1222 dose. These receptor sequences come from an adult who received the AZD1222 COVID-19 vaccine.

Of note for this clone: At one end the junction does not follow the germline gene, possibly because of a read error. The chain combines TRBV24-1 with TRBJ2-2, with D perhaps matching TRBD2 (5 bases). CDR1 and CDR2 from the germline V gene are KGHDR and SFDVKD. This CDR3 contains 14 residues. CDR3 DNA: TGTGCCACCAGTGGGGCTAGCAACAGCGGGGAGCTGTTTTTT. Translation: CATSGASNSGELFF.

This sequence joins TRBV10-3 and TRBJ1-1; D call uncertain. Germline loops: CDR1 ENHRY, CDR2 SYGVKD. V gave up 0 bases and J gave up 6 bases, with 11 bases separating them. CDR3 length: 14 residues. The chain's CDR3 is CAISESGRVAEAFF. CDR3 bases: TGTGCCATCAGTGAGTCGGGAAGGGTGGCTGAAGCTTTCTTT.

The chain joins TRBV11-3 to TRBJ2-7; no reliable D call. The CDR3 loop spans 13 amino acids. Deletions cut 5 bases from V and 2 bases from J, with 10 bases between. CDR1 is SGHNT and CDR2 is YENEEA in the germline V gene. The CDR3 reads CASSPDPAYEQYF. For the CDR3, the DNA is TGTGCCAGCAGCCCGGACCCAGCCTACGAGCAGTACTTC. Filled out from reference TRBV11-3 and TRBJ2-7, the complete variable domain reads EAGVVQSPRYKIIEKKQPVAFWCNPISGHNTLYWYLQNLGQGPELLIRYENEEAVDDSQLPKDRFSAERLKGVDSTLKIQPAELGDSAVYLCASSPDPAYEQYFGPGTRLTVT.

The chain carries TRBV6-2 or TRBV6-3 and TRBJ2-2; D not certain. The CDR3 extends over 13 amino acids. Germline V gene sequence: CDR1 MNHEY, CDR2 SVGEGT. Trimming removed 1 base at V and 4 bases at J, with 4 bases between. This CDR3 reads CASSYWGTGELFF. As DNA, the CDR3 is TGTGCCAGCAGTTACTGGGGCACCGGGGAGCTGTTTTTT.

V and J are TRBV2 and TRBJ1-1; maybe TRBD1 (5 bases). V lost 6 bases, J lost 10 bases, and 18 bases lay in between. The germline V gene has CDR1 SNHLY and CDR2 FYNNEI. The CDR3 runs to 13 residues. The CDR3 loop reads CASRPTSVGAAFF. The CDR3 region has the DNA TGTGCCAGCAGGCCGACCTCGGTCGGGGCAGCTTTCTTT.

The CDR3 region is CASSPLNYNEQFF. CDR3 DNA: TGTGCCAGCAGCCCACTAAACTACAATGAGCAGTTCTTC. The V gene is TRBV5-4, the J gene TRBJ2-1, with unresolved D. Germline CDR1 reads SGHNT; CDR2 reads YYREEE (reference sequence). This CDR3 has 13 amino acids. V dropped 4 bases and J dropped 3 bases, with 8 bases sitting between them.

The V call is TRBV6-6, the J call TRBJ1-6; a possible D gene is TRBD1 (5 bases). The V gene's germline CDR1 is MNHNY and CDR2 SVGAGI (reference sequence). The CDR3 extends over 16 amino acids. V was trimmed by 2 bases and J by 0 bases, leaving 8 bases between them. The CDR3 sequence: CASSYQGSSYNSPLHF. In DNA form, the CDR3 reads TGTGCCAGCAGTTACCAGGGAAGCTCCTATAATTCACCCCTCCACTTT.

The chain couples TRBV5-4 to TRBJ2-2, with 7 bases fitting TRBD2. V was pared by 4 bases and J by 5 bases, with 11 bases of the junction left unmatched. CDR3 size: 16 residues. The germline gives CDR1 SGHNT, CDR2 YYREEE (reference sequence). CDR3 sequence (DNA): TGTGCCAGCAGCCGATCTAGCGGCAGGAATACCGGGGAGCTGTTTTTT. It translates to CASSRSSGRNTGELFF. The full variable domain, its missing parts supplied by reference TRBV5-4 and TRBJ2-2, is ETGVTQSPTHLIKTRGQQVTLRCSSQSGHNTVSWYQQALGQGPQFIFQYYREEENGRGNFPPRFSGLQFPNYSSELNVNALELDDSALYLCASSRSSGRNTGELFFGEGSRLTVL.

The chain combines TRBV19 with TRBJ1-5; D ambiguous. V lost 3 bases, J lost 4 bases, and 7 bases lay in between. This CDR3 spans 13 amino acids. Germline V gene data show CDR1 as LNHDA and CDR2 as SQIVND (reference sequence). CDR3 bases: TGTGCCAGTAGTATTCGGAGGAATCAGCCCCAGCATTTT. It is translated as CASSIRRNQPQHF. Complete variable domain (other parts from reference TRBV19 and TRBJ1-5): DGGITQSPKYLFRKEGQNVTLSCEQNLNHDAMYWYRQDPGQGLRLIYYSQIVNDFQKGDIAEGYSVSREKKESFPLTVTSAQKNPTAFYLCASSIRRNQPQHFGDGTRLSIL.

The CDR3 is CASSLAYGTGIEDEQFF. The CDR3 coding sequence is TGCGCCAGCAGCTTGGCCTATGGGACAGGGATAGAGGATGAGCAGTTCTTC. V usage is TRBV5-1 and J usage is TRBJ2-1; 9 bases agree with TRBD1. CDR1 and CDR2 (germline): SGHRS, YFSETQ. The junction had 12 bases not matched to a gene; V was cut back by 0 bases and J by 8 bases. The CDR3 contains 17 residues.

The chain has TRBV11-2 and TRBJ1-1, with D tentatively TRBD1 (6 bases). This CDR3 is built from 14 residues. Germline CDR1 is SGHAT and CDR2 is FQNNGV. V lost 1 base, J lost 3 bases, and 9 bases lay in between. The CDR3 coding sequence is TGTGCCAGCAGCTTAGGGGACACCTACACTGAAGCTTTCTTT. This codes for CASSLGDTYTEAFF.

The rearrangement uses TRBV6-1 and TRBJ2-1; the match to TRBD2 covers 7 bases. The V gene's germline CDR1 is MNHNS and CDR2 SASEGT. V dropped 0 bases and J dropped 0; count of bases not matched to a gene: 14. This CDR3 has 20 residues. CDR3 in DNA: TGTGCCAGCAGTGAAGCTGTGTCGGCGGGAGCCGCGAGCTCCTACAATGAGCAGTTCTTC. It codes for CASSEAVSAGAASSYNEQFF.

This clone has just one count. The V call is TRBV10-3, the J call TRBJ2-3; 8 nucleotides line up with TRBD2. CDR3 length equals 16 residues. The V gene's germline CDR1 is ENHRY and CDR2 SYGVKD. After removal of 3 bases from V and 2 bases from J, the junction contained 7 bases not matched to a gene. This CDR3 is CAISESGTSNTDTQYF. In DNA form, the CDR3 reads TGTGCCATCAGTGAATCCGGGACTAGTAACACAGATACGCAGTATTTT.

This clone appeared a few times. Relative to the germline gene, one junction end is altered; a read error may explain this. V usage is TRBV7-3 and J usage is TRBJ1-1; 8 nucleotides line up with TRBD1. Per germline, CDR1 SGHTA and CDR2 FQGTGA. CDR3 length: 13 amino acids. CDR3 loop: CASSITTGAETFF. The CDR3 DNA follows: TGTGCCAGCAGCATAACGACAGGGGCGGAAACCTTCTTT.

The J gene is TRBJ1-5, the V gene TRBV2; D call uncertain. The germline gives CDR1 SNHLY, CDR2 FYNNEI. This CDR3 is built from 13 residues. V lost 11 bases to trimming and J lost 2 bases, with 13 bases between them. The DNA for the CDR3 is TGTGCCTGCGGGAAGGGCGGCAATCAGCCCCAGCATTTT. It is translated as CACGKGGNQPQHF.

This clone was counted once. DNA for the CDR3: TGTGCCAGCAGCTTAGGAGGGAAGCGGACAGATACGCAGTATTTT. Amino acids: CASSLGGKRTDTQYF. V gene TRBV11-2 combines with J gene TRBJ2-3, with D possibly matching TRBD2 (5 bases). V lost 1 base and J lost 3, with 11 bases in between. CDR1 is SGHAT and CDR2 is FQNNGV in the germline V gene. The CDR3 length is 15 residues.

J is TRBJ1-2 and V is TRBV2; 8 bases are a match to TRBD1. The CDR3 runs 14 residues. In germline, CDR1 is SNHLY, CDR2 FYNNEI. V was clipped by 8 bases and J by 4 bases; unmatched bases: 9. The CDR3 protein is CASLPGGDGYGYTF. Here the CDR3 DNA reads TGTGCCAGCCTCCCAGGGGGCGATGGCTATGGCTACACCTTC.

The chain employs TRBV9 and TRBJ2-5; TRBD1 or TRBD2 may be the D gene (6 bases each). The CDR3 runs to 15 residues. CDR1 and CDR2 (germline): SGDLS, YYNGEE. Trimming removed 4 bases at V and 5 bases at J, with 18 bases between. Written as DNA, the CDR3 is TGTGCCAGCAGCACTACCTGGGGGGCCGGGGAGACCCAGTACTTC. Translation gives CASSTTWGAGETQYF.

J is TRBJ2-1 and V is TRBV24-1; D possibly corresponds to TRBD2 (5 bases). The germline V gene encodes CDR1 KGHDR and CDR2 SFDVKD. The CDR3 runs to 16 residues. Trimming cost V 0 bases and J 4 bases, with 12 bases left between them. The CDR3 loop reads CATSDLSGFGYNEQFF. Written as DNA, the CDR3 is TGTGCCACCAGTGATTTGTCGGGATTTGGATACAATGAGCAGTTCTTC.

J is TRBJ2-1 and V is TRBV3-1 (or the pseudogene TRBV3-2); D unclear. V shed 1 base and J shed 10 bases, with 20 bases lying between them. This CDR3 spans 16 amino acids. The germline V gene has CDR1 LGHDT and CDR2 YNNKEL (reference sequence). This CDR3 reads CASSQGIGAGRGEQFF. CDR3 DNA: TGTGCCAGCAGCCAAGGAATAGGCGCCGGCCGAGGAGAGCAGTTCTTC.

The CDR3 DNA reads TGTGCCAGCAATCCCCAGCGCGCGCCGGGTGAAAAACTGTTTTTT. Translated: CASNPQRAPGEKLFF. The rearrangement joins TRBV6-5 to TRBJ1-4; no clear D. Germline CDR1 and CDR2: MNHEY and SVGAGI. The CDR3 spans 15 residues. Trimming cost V 7 bases and J 7 bases, with 19 bases left between them.

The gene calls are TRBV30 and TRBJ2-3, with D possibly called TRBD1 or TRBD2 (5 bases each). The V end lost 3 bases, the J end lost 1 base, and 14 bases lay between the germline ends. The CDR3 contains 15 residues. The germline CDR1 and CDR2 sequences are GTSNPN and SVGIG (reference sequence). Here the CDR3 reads CAWSPLGEGTDTQYF. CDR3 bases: TGTGCCTGGAGCCCATTGGGGGAAGGCACAGATACGCAGTATTTT.

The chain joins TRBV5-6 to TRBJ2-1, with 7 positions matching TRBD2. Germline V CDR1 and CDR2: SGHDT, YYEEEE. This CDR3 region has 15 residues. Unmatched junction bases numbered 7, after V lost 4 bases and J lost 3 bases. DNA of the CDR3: TGTGCCAGCAGCCCGGGACTACTTCTCTACAATGAGCAGTTCTTC. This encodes CASSPGLLLYNEQFF. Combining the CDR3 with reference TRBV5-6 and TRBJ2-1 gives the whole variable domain DAGVTQSPTHLIKTRGQQVTLRCSPKSGHDTVSWYQQALGQGPQFIFQYYEEEERQRGNFPDRFSGHQFPNYSSELNVNALLLGDSALYLCASSPGLLLYNEQFFGPGTRLTVL.

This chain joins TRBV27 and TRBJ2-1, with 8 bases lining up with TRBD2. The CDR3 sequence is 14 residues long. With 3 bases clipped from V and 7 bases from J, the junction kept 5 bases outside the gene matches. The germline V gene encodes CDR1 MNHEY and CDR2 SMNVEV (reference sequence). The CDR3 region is CASSLSGRENEQFF. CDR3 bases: TGTGCCAGCAGTTTGAGCGGGAGAGAGAATGAGCAGTTCTTC.

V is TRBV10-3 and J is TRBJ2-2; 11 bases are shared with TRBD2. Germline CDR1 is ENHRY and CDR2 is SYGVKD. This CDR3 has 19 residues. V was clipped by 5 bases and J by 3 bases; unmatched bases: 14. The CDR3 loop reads CAISFTAQTSGIDTGELFF. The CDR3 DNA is TGTGCCATCAGTTTCACTGCACAGACTAGCGGGATTGACACCGGGGAGCTGTTTTTT.